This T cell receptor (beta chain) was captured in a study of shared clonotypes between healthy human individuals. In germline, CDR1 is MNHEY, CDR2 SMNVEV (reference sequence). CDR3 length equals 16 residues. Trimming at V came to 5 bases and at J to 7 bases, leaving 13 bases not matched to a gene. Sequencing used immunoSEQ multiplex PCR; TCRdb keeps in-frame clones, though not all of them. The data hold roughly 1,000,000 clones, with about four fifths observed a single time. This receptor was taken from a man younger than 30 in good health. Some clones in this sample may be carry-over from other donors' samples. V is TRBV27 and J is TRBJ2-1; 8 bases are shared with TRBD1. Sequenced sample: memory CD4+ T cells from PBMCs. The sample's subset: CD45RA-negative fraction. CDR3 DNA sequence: TGTGCCAGCAGTGCCTGGGACAGGACCCCCCGGAATGAGCAGTTCTTC. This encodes CASSAWDRTPRNEQFF.